The rows below give T cell receptor beta chains drawn from one sample of a study of blood T cell repertoires in COVID-19. The protocol was immunoSEQ multiplex PCR, while the TCRdb copy is restricted to in-frame clones and leaves out a portion. The profile shows 290,000 or so clones, roughly 80% of them singletons. Sequenced sample: PBMCs or T cells enriched from blood (not recorded which). The receptor source for this set is a man aged 40-55 years who had been exposed to COVID-19. Both conserved end residues are part of each CDR3. D genes are given only for firm matches. Part of the rows lack a size; the others show once, few, many or a class for expanded clones.

clone_size d_call j_call v_call cdr3_nt cdr3_aa
- - TRBJ2-1 TRBV9 TGTGCCAGCAGCGTAGGGCCTGATAGGGAGTATGAGCAGTTCTTC CASSVGPDREYEQFF
few TRBD2 TRBJ2-1 TRBV11-3 TGTGCCAGCAGCCTCGGGGGGACTAGCGGGAGTCCAACCTACAATGAGCAGTTCTTC CASSLGGTSGSPTYNEQFF
- TRBD1 TRBJ1-5 TRBV19 TGTGCCAGTAGTAAGAGGGGGCTTCAGCCCCAGCATTTT CASSKRGLQPQHF
- - TRBJ2-7 TRBV30 TGTGCCTGGAGTATCCCCGCCTACGAGCAGTACTTC CAWSIPAYEQYF
- TRBD2 TRBJ2-1 TRBV3-1/TRBV3-2 TGTGCCAGCAGCCAAACTAGCGGGAGGTTGAATGAGCAGTTCTTC CASSQTSGRLNEQFF
- - TRBJ1-6 TRBV5-1 TGCGCCAGCAGCGAACGGGGGTTTAATTCACCCCTCCACTTT CASSERGFNSPLHF
- - TRBJ1-1 TRBV2 TGTGCCAGCAGTACTAGGGACTCCGGTTCCACTGAAGCTTTCTTT CASSTRDSGSTEAFF
- - TRBJ2-7 TRBV3-1/TRBV3-2 TGTGCCAGCAGCCAGTCCTTAGGGGGGGTTCGGCAGTACTTC CASSQSLGGVRQYF
- - TRBJ2-7 TRBV19 TGTGCCAGTAGTTTTTCAGGGTCTGACTACGAGCAGTACTTC CASSFSGSDYEQYF
- TRBD1 TRBJ1-5 TRBV16 TGTGCCAGCAGCCGTAGAGGGACAGGGGAACAGCCCCAGCATTTT CASSRRGTGEQPQHF
once - TRBJ2-1 TRBV6-4 TGTGCCAGCAGTGACATGAGGGCGGGTGAGCAGTTCTTC CASSDMRAGEQFF
- TRBD1 TRBJ1-5 TRBV12-5 TGTGCTAGTGGGAGACAGGGGGGGGATCATCAGCCCCAGCATTTT CASGRQGGDHQPQHF
- TRBD1 TRBJ1-2 TRBV3-1/TRBV3-2 TGTGCCAGCAGCCAAGGACAGGGGGCATATGGCTACACCTTC CASSQGQGAYGYTF
- TRBD1 TRBJ1-1 TRBV5-1 TGCGCCAGCAGCTTGGAGGGGGCCGGGACAGGGACTGAAGCTTTCTTT CASSLEGAGTGTEAFF
- TRBD1 TRBJ1-2 TRBV30 TGTGCCTGGAGGTTAAACAGGGGGTACAACTTC CAWRLNRGYNF
few - TRBJ2-3 TRBV6-5 TGTGCCACCCGACGCGGGGGCACAGATACGCAGTATTTT CATRRGGTDTQYF
- - TRBJ2-4 TRBV18 TGTGCCAGCTCACCATCCTACGAAAACATTCAGTACTTC CASSPSYENIQYF
once TRBD1 TRBJ1-1 TRBV7-3 TGTGCCAGCAGCAAACAGGGGGGAAACACTGAAGCTTTCTTT CASSKQGGNTEAFF
once TRBD1 TRBJ2-7 TRBV7-9 TGTGCCAGCAGCTTATTATCCGGACAGGGCTACGAGCAGTACTTC CASSLLSGQGYEQYF
- - TRBJ1-5 TRBV7-6 TGTGCCAGCAGCTTAGCAGGGGGCAATCAGCCCCAGCATTTT CASSLAGGNQPQHF
- - TRBJ2-3 TRBV12-5 TGTGCTAGTGGTTTGGTCGGAGCCGCAGATACGCAGTATTTT CASGLVGAADTQYF
once TRBD1 TRBJ2-7 TRBV11-2 TGTGCCAGCAGCTTAGCCGGGACAGGGGCCGAGCAGTACTTC CASSLAGTGAEQYF
once - TRBJ2-2 TRBV19 TGTGCCAGTAGTATCAGCGCTAGCTGGACCGGGGAGCTGTTTTTT CASSISASWTGELFF
- - TRBJ2-3 TRBV24-1 TGTGCCACCAGTGACACTGTACGGGATCGGGATACGCAGTATTTT CATSDTVRDRDTQYF
- - TRBJ2-2 TRBV6-5 TGTGCCACCACCTCCCGGGAAATCACCGGGGAGCTGTTTTTT CATTSREITGELFF
many - TRBJ1-1 TRBV29-1 TGCAGCCGACAGGTAATCGAAAGGACTGAAGCTTTCTTT CSRQVIERTEAFF
- TRBD2 TRBJ2-1 TRBV2 TGTGCCAGCAGCCTCCAAGGACTAGCGGCCCGCAATGAGCAGTTCTTC CASSLQGLAARNEQFF
- TRBD1 TRBJ1-1 TRBV5-1 TGCGCCAGCAGCTGGATAGAGTCCGGGACAGGGGACGTAGCTTTCTTT CASSWIESGTGDVAFF
- - TRBJ2-6 TRBV3-1/TRBV3-2 TGTGCCAGCAGCCATCAACAGGCAGAGTGGGGGGCCAACGTCCTGACTTTC CASSHQQAEWGANVLTF
once - TRBJ2-7 TRBV9 TGTGCCAGCAGCGTAGCACAGCGGGCAGGCGAGCAGTACTTC CASSVAQRAGEQYF
- - TRBJ2-7 TRBV3-1/TRBV3-2 TGTGCCTCTGGACTTTCCTACGAGCAGTACTTC CASGLSYEQYF
- - TRBJ1-1 TRBV30 TGTGCCTGGAGTGTCTTACTGGAAGCTTTCTTT CAWSVLLEAFF
- - TRBJ1-2 TRBV20-1 TGCAGTGCCAGTTCCCCCCTCTACGGGCAGGGTGGCGGCTACACCTTC CSASSPLYGQGGGYTF
- - TRBJ1-1 TRBV7-9 TGTGCCAGCACCCCCGGACAGACACACACTGAAGCTTTCTTT CASTPGQTHTEAFF
- - TRBJ2-7 TRBV6-5 TGTGCCAGCAGCCTCTTTCGGGGTCACTCCTACGAGCAGTACTTC CASSLFRGHSYEQYF
- - TRBJ2-4 TRBV18 TGTGCCAGCTCACCAGACAGGTTCGCGGTGCAGTACTTC CASSPDRFAVQYF
- TRBD1 TRBJ1-2 TRBV30 TGTGCCTGGAGTGCAACAGGGGGCAATAGGTATGGCTACACCTTC CAWSATGGNRYGYTF
- - TRBJ2-3 TRBV19 TGTGCCAGTAGTATTTTGCAGGGGATCGCAGATACGCAGTATTTT CASSILQGIADTQYF
- - TRBJ1-2 TRBV29-1 TGCAGCCCCCTCGGGGTCTATGGCTACACCTTC CSPLGVYGYTF
- - TRBJ1-1 TRBV6-4 TGTGCCAGCAGGGTCGGGACTGAAGCTTTCTTT CASRVGTEAFF
- TRBD1 TRBJ2-2 TRBV30 TGTGCCTGGAGAGGACAGGGGGGCACCGGGGAGCTGTTTTTT CAWRGQGGTGELFF
few - TRBJ1-1 TRBV30 TGTGCCTGGAGCAGATCGGGTTACACTGAAGCTTTCTTT CAWSRSGYTEAFF